A single sample is the source of the 27 T cell receptor beta chains below, sequenced in a study of blood T cells in healthy people across ages. Combining a sample-barcoded 5' primer with a J-beta primer mix, a second PCR ran for roughly 7 to 11 cycles. TCRdb analysed the 5' RACE reads with MiXCR anew, one entry per CDR3 protein. The sample holds about 1,800,000 distinct CDR3 sequences, about 28% seen once. Input material: blood. These receptors all stem from a woman in her 30s in good health.

Many counts were recorded for this clonotype. The chain carries TRBV7-2 and TRBJ2-7, with D unresolved. The CDR3 length is 12 residues. From germline, CDR1 is SGHTA and CDR2 FQGNSA. V lost 7 bases to trimming and J lost 3 bases, with 10 bases between them. CDR3 sequence (DNA): TGTGCCAGCAAAGCGTTGGGCTACGAGCAGTACTTC. This encodes CASKALGYEQYF.

This clonotype was seen more than once but under ten times. The gene calls are TRBV12-3 or TRBV12-4 and TRBJ2-4; D gene unclear. The J call could be wrong; TRBJ2-7 is a better fit for the DNA end. The CDR3 extends over 14 amino acids. The CDR3 region has the DNA TGTGCCAGCAGTTTAGTGCCTCGAGAGGACGAGCAGTACTTC. Translated: CASSLVPREDEQYF.

This clonotype was observed a handful of times. The rearrangement links TRBV7-9 to TRBJ2-1, with 12 bases that match TRBD2. The CDR3 is made up of 19 amino acids. Germline V gene data show CDR1 as SEHNR and CDR2 as FQNEAQ (reference sequence). The V segment lost 6 bases and the J segment 3 bases; nucleotides outside the gene matches: 15. The DNA of the CDR3 is TGTGCCAGCAGTCCTTCGCGTCGGGCTAGCGGGAGGGACTACAATGAGCAGTTCTTC. Protein product: CASSPSRRASGRDYNEQFF. Complete variable domain (other parts from reference TRBV7-9 and TRBJ2-1): DTGVSQNPRHKITKRGQNVTFRCDPISEHNRLYWYRQTLGQGPEFLTYFQNEAQLEKSRLLSDRFSAERPKGSFSTLEIQRTEQGDSAMYLCASSPSRRASGRDYNEQFFGPGTRLTVL.

The genes are TRBV28 and TRBJ1-2; 9 bases are a match to TRBD1. The V segment lost 5 bases and the J segment 2 bases; nucleotides outside the gene matches: 6. This CDR3 has 15 residues. CDR1 is MDHEN and CDR2 is SYDVKM in the germline V gene. DNA for the CDR3: TGTGCCAGCAGTAATCTCGGGACAGGGAACTATGGCTACACCTTC. As protein: CASSNLGTGNYGYTF.

This clonotype was observed many times. The rearrangement links TRBV29-1 to TRBJ2-7; TRBD2 aligns across 7 bases. The germline gives CDR1 SQVTM, CDR2 ANQGSEA. This CDR3 comprises 13 residues. V shed 4 bases, J shed 1 base, and the junction held 4 bases outside the gene matches. The CDR3 loop reads CSVGTRASYEQYF. The CDR3 nucleotides read TGCAGCGTTGGGACTAGGGCATCCTACGAGCAGTACTTC.

In its sample, this clonotype was seen a few times. This chain joins TRBV6-5 and TRBJ2-1, with D possibly being TRBD2 (7 bases). Trimming took off 10 bases at V and 4 bases at J, with 17 bases between the two ends. The CDR3 is made up of 14 amino acids. Germline V gene lookup returns CDR1 MNHEY and CDR2 SVGAGI. Here the CDR3 DNA reads TGTGCCATAGGGGGGGCTGGGGTTTACAATGAGCAGTTCTTC. Residues: CAIGGAGVYNEQFF.

This clonotype turned up a few times. The chain employs TRBV6-2 or TRBV6-3 and TRBJ2-1; D gene unclear. Trimming removed 0 bases from V and 1 base from J, with 4 bases in between. The CDR3 totals 14 residues. Germline CDR1 MNHEY, CDR2 SVGEGT. The CDR3 sequence: CASSYSTSYNEQFF. CDR3 DNA sequence: TGTGCCAGCAGTTACTCGACTTCCTACAATGAGCAGTTCTTC.

This rearrangement joins TRBV7-9 to TRBJ2-7, with TRBD2 matching 9 bases. Germline V gene data show CDR1 as SEHNR and CDR2 as FQNEAQ (reference sequence). CDR3 size: 15 residues. J lost 4 bases, V lost 5 bases, and 9 bases had no gene match. DNA of the CDR3: TGTGCCAGCAGCCCCCGGGGGACTAGCAGGTACGAGCAGTACTTC. Encoded protein: CASSPRGTSRYEQYF. Filled out from reference TRBV7-9 and TRBJ2-7, the complete variable domain reads DTGVSQNPRHKITKRGQNVTFRCDPISEHNRLYWYRQTLGQGPEFLTYFQNEAQLEKSRLLSDRFSAERPKGSFSTLEIQRTEQGDSAMYLCASSPRGTSRYEQYFGPGTRLTVT.

This clonotype has only a few counts. V and J are TRBV3-1 and TRBJ2-1; D unclear. Trimming pared 1 base from V and 13 bases from J, leaving 11 bases between. The germline gives CDR1 LGHDT, CDR2 YNNKEL (reference sequence). The length of the CDR3 is 12 residues. CDR3 DNA: TGTGCCAGCAGCCAAGCTACTACATCCCAGTTCTTC. It codes for CASSQATTSQFF.

This clonotype has a handful of counts. The chain joins TRBV10-3 to TRBJ2-1, with TRBD1 identical over 9 bases. J was trimmed by 3 bases and V by 6 bases; bases with no gene match: 6. Germline CDR1 and CDR2: ENHRY and SYGVKD. This CDR3 contains 15 residues. The CDR3 sequence: CAISKQGASYNEQFF. For the CDR3, the DNA is TGTGCCATCAGCAAACAGGGGGCGAGCTACAATGAGCAGTTCTTC.

This clonotype was recorded many times. J is TRBJ2-1 and V is TRBV18, with TRBD2 identical over 11 bases. J lost 10 bases, V lost 5 bases, and 7 bases had no gene match. Per the germline V gene, CDR1 is KGHSH and CDR2 is LQKENI. The CDR3 sequence is 14 residues long. CDR3 in DNA: TGTGCCAGCTCAACGACTAGCGGGGTGGCGGAGCAGTTCTTC. This sequence encodes CASSTTSGVAEQFF.

About this clonotype: The germline gene is not matched at one end of the junction; a read error may be the cause. This rearrangement joins TRBV29-1 to TRBJ2-5; 15 bases are shared with TRBD2. CDR1 SQVTM and CDR2 ANQGSEA come from the germline V gene. The CDR3 totals 15 residues. As DNA, the CDR3 is TGCTGCGTTGCCTGGGGACTAGCGGGAGGAGAGACCCAGTACTTC. Protein product: CCVAWGLAGGETQYF.

This clonotype was detected many times. The J gene is TRBJ2-3, the V gene TRBV9; 7 nucleotides align to TRBD1. J lost 6 bases, V lost 3 bases, and 7 bases had no gene match. The CDR3 spans 14 residues. Germline assignment: CDR1 SGDLS and CDR2 YYNGEE. The CDR3 region has the DNA TGTGCCAGCAGCGCGGGACAGTCAACGGATACGCAGTATTTT. This gives the protein CASSAGQSTDTQYF.

V is TRBV5-1 and J is TRBJ2-5, with 9 bases matching TRBD2. This CDR3 comprises 14 residues. The J segment lost 13 bases and the V segment lost 3 bases, leaving 13 bases of the junction unmatched. The germline CDR1 and CDR2 sequences are SGHRS and YFSETQ. The CDR3 protein is CASSSGGSGAGGYF. The CDR3, as DNA: TGCGCCAGCAGCTCCGGCGGGTCGGGAGCGGGAGGGTACTTC.

The rearrangement joins TRBV7-9 to TRBJ1-1; no reliable D call. There are 15 residues in the CDR3. Per germline, CDR1 SEHNR and CDR2 FQNEAQ (reference sequence). V was shortened by 0 bases and J by 1 base, with 9 bases between the two germline ends. The CDR3 spells CASSLALGRNTEAFF. Here the CDR3 DNA reads TGTGCCAGCAGCTTAGCGTTGGGGAGGAACACTGAAGCTTTCTTT.

The rearrangement links TRBV6-5 to TRBJ2-7, with TRBD1 matching over 7 bases. Germline values: CDR1 MNHEY, CDR2 SVGAGI. The V gene end was trimmed by 6 bases and the J gene end by 2 bases; junction bases not matched to a gene: 10. The CDR3 extends over 15 amino acids. The CDR3 spells CASRADRDNPYEQYF. CDR3 nucleotide sequence: TGTGCCAGCAGGGCCGACAGGGATAATCCCTACGAGCAGTACTTC.

The V call is TRBV28, the J call TRBJ2-6, with TRBD1 as a possible D gene (6 bases). Between the trimmed V and J ends, which lost 7 bases and 0 bases, there was a span of 13 bases. Germline V gene lookup returns CDR1 MDHEN and CDR2 SYDVKM. This CDR3 is 16 amino acids long. CDR3 nucleotides: TGTGCCAGCACTACAGGGTTCTACTCTGGGGCCAACGTCCTGACTTTC. Its translation is CASTTGFYSGANVLTF.

This clonotype was observed a few times. V usage is TRBV9 and J usage is TRBJ2-3, with TRBD2 identical over 8 bases. V was clipped by 4 bases and J by 2 bases; unmatched bases: 6. Germline loops: CDR1 SGDLS, CDR2 YYNGEE. The length of the CDR3 is 15 residues. CDR3 residues: CASSIAGSPTDTQYF. The DNA for the CDR3 is TGTGCCAGCAGCATAGCGGGGAGCCCCACAGATACGCAGTATTTT. The entire variable domain, with the rest obtained from reference TRBV9 and TRBJ2-3, is as follows: DSGVTQTPKHLITATGQRVTLRCSPRSGDLSVYWYQQSLDQGLQFLIQYYNGEERAKGNILERFSAQQFPDLHSELNLSSLELGDSALYFCASSIAGSPTDTQYFGPGTRLTVL.

This chain connects TRBV7-9 to TRBJ1-2; 7 bases fit TRBD1. Germline V CDR1 and CDR2: SEHNR, FQNEAQ (reference sequence). This CDR3 region has 14 residues. V dropped 5 bases and J dropped 4; count of bases not matched to a gene: 7. CDR3 loop: CASSTSTGCYGYTF. The CDR3 DNA is TGTGCCAGCAGCACCTCGACAGGGTGCTATGGCTACACCTTC.

The chain uses TRBV24-1 and TRBJ1-1; TRBD1 might be the D (6 bases). CDR1 and CDR2 from the germline V gene are KGHDR and SFDVKD. Trimming shortened V by 4 bases and J by 6 bases, and 11 bases separated the two germline ends. The CDR3 runs to 13 residues. CDR3 protein: CATSDPDSAEAFF. DNA for the CDR3: TGTGCCACCAGTGACCCGGACAGCGCTGAAGCTTTCTTT.

V usage is TRBV2 and J usage is TRBJ1-6; D is possibly TRBD1 (6 bases). Trimming took 3 bases from V and 6 from J, leaving 12 bases between them. Per the germline V gene, CDR1 is SNHLY and CDR2 is FYNNEI. CDR3 length: 15 amino acids. CDR3 region: CASSDRGRPNSPLHF. The CDR3 DNA reads TGTGCCAGCAGTGACAGGGGCCGCCCTAATTCACCCCTCCACTTT.

The chain carries TRBV7-9 and TRBJ2-1, with a possible D match to TRBD2 (5 bases). The CDR3 is made up of 11 amino acids. Trimming removed 5 bases from V and 10 bases from J, with 9 bases in between. Germline lookup yields CDR1 SEHNR and CDR2 FQNEAQ (reference sequence). In DNA form, the CDR3 reads TGTGCCAGCAGCATCCAGCGGGAGCAGTTCTTC. Protein: CASSIQREQFF.

The sample holds a few counts of this clonotype. This chain links TRBV6-6 with TRBJ1-5; D might be TRBD1 (6 bases). Looked up from germline, CDR1 is MNHNY and CDR2 is SVGAGI (reference sequence). The CDR3 is made up of 14 amino acids. Trimming pared 7 bases from V and 4 bases from J, leaving 14 bases between. The CDR3 region is CASTPGGHNQPQHF. The CDR3 DNA is TGTGCCAGCACCCCCGGGGGGCATAATCAGCCCCAGCATTTT.

This clonotype was detected a few times. Here the CDR3 DNA reads TGTGCCACGGTGGCGGCAGGGGGCTTTAGCAATCAGCCCCAGCATTTT. Encoded protein: CATVAAGGFSNQPQHF. The V and J genes are TRBV19 and TRBJ1-5, with 8 bases lining up with TRBD1. Germline trimming cut 10 bases from V and 0 bases from J; bases unmatched to any gene: 11. This CDR3 comprises 16 residues. Germline V gene sequence: CDR1 LNHDA, CDR2 SQIVND (reference sequence).

This clonotype was counted only a few times. The gene calls are TRBV12-3 or TRBV12-4 and TRBJ1-4; D may be TRBD1 (6 bases). V lost 6 bases, J lost 7 bases, and 18 bases lay in between. The CDR3 sequence is 15 residues long. CDR3 in DNA: TGTGCCAGCAGACGAGGACAGCCGGTCGGTGAAAAACTGTTTTTT. Translated: CASRRGQPVGEKLFF.

This clonotype was seen at least ten times. The rearrangement joins TRBV6-2 or TRBV6-3 to TRBJ2-7; unclear D gene. V gave up 2 bases and J gave up 7 bases, with 12 bases separating them. CDR3 length equals 13 residues. In germline, CDR1 is MNHEY, CDR2 SVGEGT. The CDR3 DNA reads as TGTGCCAGCAGTTACGTGGCCGCTCGGGAGCAGTACTTC. It codes for CASSYVAAREQYF.

The gene calls are TRBV30 and TRBJ2-5; D is uncertain. V lost 6 bases and J lost 11, with 19 bases in between. The CDR3 is made up of 12 amino acids. CDR1 is GTSNPN and CDR2 is SVGIG in the germline V gene (reference sequence). The CDR3 loop is CACSVGMAEQYF. The CDR3, as DNA: TGTGCCTGTTCAGTAGGGATGGCGGAGCAGTACTTC. The full variable domain, its missing parts supplied by reference TRBV30 and TRBJ2-5, is SQTIHQWPATLVQPVGSPLSLECTVEGTSNPNLYWYRQAAGRGLQLLFYSVGIGQISSEVPQNLSASRPQDRQFILSSKKLLLSDSGFYLCACSVGMAEQYFGPGTRLLVL.